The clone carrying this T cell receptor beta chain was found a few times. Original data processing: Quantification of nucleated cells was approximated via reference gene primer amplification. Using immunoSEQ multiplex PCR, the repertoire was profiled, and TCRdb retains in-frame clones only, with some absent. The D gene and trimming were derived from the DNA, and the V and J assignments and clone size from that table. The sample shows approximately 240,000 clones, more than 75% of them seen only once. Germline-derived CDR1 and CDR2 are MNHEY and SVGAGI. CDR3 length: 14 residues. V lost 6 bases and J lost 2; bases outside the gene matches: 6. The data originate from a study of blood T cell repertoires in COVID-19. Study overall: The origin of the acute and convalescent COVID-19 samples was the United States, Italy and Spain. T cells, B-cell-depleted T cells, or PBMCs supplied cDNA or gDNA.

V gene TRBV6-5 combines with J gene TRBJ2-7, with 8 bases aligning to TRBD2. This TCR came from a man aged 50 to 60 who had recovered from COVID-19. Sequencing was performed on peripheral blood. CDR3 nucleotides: TGTGCCAGCAGCGTGAGCGGGGGAACCTACGAGCAGTACTTC. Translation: CASSVSGGTYEQYF.